The sequence of this TCR beta chain was determined in a study of blood T cell repertoires in COVID-19. This table comes from immunoSEQ multiplex PCR, and its TCRdb copy is limited to in-frame clones, with some not included. The repertoire holds some 180,000 clones, with roughly 80% as singletons. Unmatched junction bases numbered 8, after V lost 4 bases and J lost 3 bases. CDR1 and CDR2 from the germline V gene are SGDLS and YYNGEE. This CDR3 has 17 amino acids. The chain links TRBV9 to TRBJ1-4; TRBD1 matches 11 bases. The source is a woman aged 60-75 years with COVID-19, enrolled during active disease. The sequenced sample consisted of peripheral blood. CDR3 nucleotide sequence: TGTGCCAGCAGCCCCAGGACAGGGGGCCAGGCTAATGAAAAACTGTTTTTT. It yields the protein CASSPRTGGQANEKLFF.